What follows describes a single T cell receptor (beta chain). The V segment lost 2 bases and the J segment 4 bases; nucleotides outside the gene matches: 4. The CDR3 spans 17 residues. The germline V gene has CDR1 KGHDR and CDR2 SFDVKD. This record comes from a study of blood T cell repertoires in COVID-19. Using immunoSEQ multiplex PCR, the repertoire was profiled, and TCRdb retains in-frame clones only, with some absent. The repertoire includes 150,000 to 200,000 clones, roughly 80% of them detected once, and approximately 13% sits in the top ten. The sample consisted of peripheral blood. This chain connects TRBV24-1 to TRBJ2-3; 14 bases map to TRBD2. This TCR was recovered from a man aged 50 or older who had recovered from COVID-19. The DNA of the CDR3 is TGTGCCACCAGTGATTCTGGGACTAGCGGGAGAGCAGATACGCAGTATTTT. As protein: CATSDSGTSGRADTQYF.